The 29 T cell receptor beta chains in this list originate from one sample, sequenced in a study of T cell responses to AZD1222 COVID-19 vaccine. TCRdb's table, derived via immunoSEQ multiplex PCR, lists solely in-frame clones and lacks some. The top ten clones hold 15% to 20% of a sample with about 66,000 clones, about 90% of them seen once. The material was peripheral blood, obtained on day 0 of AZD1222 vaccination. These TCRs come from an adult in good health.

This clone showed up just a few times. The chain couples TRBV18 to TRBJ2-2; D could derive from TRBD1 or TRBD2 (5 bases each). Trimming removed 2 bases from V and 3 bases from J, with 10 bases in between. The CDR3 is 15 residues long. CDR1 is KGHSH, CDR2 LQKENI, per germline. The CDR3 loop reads CASSPYGDDTGELFF. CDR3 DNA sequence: TGTGCCAGCTCACCATACGGGGACGACACCGGGGAGCTGTTTTTT.

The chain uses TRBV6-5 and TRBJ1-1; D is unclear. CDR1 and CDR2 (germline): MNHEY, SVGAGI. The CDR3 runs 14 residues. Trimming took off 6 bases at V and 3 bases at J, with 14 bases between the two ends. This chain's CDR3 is CASSPVLVYTEAFF. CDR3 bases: TGTGCCAGCAGCCCCGTTCTAGTTTACACTGAAGCTTTCTTT.

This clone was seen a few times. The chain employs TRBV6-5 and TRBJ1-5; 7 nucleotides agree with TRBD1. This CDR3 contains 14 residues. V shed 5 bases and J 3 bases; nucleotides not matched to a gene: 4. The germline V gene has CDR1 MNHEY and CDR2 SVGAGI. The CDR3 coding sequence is TGTGCCAGCAGTACAGGGGTATACAATCAGCCCCAGCATTTT. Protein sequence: CASSTGVYNQPQHF.

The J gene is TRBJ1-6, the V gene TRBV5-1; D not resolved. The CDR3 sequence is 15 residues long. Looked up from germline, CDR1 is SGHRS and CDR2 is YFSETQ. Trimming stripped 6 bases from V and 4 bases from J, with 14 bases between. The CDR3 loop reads CASTQQSPYNSPLHF. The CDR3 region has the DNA TGCGCCAGCACCCAACAGAGCCCTTATAATTCACCCCTCCACTTT.

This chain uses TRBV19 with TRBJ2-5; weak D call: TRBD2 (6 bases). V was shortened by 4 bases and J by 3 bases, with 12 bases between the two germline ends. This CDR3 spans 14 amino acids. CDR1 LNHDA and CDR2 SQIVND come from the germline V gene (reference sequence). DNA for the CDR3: TGTGCCAGTAGTAGGTCCCTAGCGAAAGAGACCCAGTACTTC. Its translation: CASSRSLAKETQYF.

The CDR3 DNA reads as TGTGCCAGCAGTTCAGGGGAAACGTACGATGAAAAACTGTTTTTT. Residues: CASSSGETYDEKLFF. The chain recombines TRBV25-1 with TRBJ1-4, with D possibly being TRBD1 (6 bases). Between the trimmed V and J ends, which lost 5 bases and 6 bases, there was a span of 16 bases. Germline-derived CDR1 and CDR2 are MGHDK and SYGVNS. This CDR3 has 15 amino acids.

CDR3 loop: CASSPQGQGATEKLFF. In nucleotides, the CDR3 is TGTGCCAGCTCACCCCAAGGGCAGGGTGCTACTGAAAAACTGTTTTTT. The chain links TRBV18 to TRBJ1-4; D possibly corresponds to TRBD1 (5 bases). Trimming took 3 bases from V and 7 from J, leaving 18 bases between them. Looked up from germline, CDR1 is KGHSH and CDR2 is LQKENI. The CDR3 covers 16 residues. Combining the CDR3 with reference TRBV18 and TRBJ1-4 gives the whole variable domain NAGVMQNPRHLVRRRGQEARLRCSPMKGHSHVYWYRQLPEEGLKFMVYLQKENIIDESGMPKERFSAEFPKEGPSILRIQQVVRGDSAAYFCASSPQGQGATEKLFFGSGTQLSVL.

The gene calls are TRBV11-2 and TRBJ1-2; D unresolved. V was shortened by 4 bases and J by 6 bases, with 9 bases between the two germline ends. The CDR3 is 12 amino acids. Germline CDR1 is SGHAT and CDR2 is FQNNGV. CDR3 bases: TGTGCCAGCAGCTGGGAGGGTAATGGCTACACCTTC. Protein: CASSWEGNGYTF.

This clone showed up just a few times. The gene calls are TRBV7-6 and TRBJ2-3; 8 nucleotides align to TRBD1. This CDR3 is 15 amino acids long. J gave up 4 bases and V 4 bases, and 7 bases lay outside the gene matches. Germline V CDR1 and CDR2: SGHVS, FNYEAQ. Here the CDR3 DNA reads TGTGCCAGCAGCTCTCTCAGGGGGCGCCCAGATACGCAGTATTTT. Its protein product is CASSSLRGRPDTQYF.

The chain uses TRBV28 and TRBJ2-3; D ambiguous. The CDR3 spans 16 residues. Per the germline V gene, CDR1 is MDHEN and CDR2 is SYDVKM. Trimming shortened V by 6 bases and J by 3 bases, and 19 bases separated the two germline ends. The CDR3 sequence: CASSSIGPLLTDTQYF. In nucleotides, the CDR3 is TGTGCCAGCAGCTCGATAGGGCCCCTTCTTACAGATACGCAGTATTTT. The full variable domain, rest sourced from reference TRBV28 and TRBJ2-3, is DVKVTQSSRYLVKRTGEKVFLECVQDMDHENMFWYRQDPGLGLRLIYFSYDVKMKEKGDIPEGYSVSREKKERFSLILESASTNQTSMYLCASSSIGPLLTDTQYFGPGTRLTVL.

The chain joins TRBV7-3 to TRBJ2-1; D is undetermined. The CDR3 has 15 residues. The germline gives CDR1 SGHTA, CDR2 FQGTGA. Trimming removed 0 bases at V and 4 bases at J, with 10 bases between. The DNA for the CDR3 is TGTGCCAGCAGCTTAACGTTCGCGGAGTACAATGAGCAGTTCTTC. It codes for CASSLTFAEYNEQFF.

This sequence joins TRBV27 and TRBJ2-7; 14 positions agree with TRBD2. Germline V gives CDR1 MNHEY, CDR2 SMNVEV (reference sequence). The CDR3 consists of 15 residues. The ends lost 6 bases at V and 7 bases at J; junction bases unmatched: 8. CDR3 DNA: TGTGCCAGCAGCATGGGACTAGCGGGAGTCGGTGAGCAGTACTTC. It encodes CASSMGLAGVGEQYF.

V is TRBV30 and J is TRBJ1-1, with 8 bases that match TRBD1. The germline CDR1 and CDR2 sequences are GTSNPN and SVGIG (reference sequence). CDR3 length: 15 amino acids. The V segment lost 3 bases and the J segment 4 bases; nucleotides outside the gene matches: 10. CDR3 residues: CAWSRDRPGLTEAFF. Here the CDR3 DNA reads TGTGCCTGGAGCCGGGACAGGCCCGGGCTCACTGAAGCTTTCTTT.

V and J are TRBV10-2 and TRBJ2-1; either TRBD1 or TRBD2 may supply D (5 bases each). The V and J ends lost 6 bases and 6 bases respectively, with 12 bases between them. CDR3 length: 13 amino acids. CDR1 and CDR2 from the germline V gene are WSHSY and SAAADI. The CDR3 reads CASRGVLTNEQFF. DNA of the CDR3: TGCGCCAGCAGGGGGGTCCTGACCAATGAGCAGTTCTTC.

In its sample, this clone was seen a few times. The CDR3 DNA sequence: TGTGCCAGCAGTTTAGGGACAGGGAAAGGCTACACCTTC. Residues: CASSLGTGKGYTF. The genes are TRBV12-3 or TRBV12-4 and TRBJ1-2; 8 bases line up with TRBD1. The CDR3 covers 13 residues. V was clipped by 1 base and J by 8 bases; unmatched bases: 3.

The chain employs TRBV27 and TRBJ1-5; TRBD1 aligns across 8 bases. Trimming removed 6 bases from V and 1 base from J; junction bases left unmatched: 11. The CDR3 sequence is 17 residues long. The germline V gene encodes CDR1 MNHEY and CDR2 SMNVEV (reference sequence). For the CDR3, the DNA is TGTGCCAGCAGGCCGACAGGGGAGAGGCCAAGCAATCAGCCCCAGCATTTT. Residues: CASRPTGERPSNQPQHF.

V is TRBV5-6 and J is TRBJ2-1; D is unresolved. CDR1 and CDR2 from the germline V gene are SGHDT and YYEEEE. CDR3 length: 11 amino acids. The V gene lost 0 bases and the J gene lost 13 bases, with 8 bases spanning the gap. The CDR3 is CASSLAGFQFF. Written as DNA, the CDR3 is TGTGCCAGCAGCTTGGCAGGTTTTCAGTTCTTC.

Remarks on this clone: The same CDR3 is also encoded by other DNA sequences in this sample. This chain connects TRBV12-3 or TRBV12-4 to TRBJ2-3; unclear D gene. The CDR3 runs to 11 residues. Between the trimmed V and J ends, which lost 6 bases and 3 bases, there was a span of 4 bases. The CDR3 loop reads CASSPTDTQYF. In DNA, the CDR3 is TGTGCCAGCAGCCCGACAGATACGCAGTATTTT.

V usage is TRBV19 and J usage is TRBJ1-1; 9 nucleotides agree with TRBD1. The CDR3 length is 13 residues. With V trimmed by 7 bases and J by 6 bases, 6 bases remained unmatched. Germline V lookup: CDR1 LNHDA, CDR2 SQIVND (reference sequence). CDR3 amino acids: CASTNRGLSEAFF. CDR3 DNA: TGTGCCAGTACGAACAGGGGGCTGTCTGAAGCTTTCTTT.

The CDR3 reads CSVTLNTEAFF. In nucleotides, the CDR3 is TGCAGCGTCACCTTGAACACTGAAGCTTTCTTT. This chain links TRBV29-1 with TRBJ1-1; the D is unclear. The V end lost 6 bases, the J end lost 0 bases, and 5 bases lay between the germline ends. Germline loops: CDR1 SQVTM, CDR2 ANQGSEA. The CDR3 has 11 residues.

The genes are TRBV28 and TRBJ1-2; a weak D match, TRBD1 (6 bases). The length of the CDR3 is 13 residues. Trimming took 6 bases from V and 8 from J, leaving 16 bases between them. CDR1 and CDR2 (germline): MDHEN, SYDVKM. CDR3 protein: CASSLTGLVGYTF. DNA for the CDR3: TGTGCCAGCAGCCTAACAGGGTTGGTGGGCTACACCTTC.

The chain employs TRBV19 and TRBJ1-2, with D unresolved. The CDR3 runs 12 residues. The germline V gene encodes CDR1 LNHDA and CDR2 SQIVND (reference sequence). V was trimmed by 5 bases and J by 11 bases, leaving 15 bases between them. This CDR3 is CASSSSPRVYTF. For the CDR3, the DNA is TGTGCCAGTAGTTCATCCCCTCGAGTTTACACCTTC.

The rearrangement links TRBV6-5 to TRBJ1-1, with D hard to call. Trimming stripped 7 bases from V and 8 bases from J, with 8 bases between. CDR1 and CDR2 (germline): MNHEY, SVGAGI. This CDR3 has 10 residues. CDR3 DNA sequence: TGTGCCAGCACCCCCAGGGAAGCTTTCTTT. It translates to CASTPREAFF.

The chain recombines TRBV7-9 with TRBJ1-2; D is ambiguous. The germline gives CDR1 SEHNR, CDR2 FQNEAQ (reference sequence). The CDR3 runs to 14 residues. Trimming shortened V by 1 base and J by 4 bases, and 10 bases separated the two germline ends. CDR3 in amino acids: CASSLDWAVYGYTF. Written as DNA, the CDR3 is TGTGCCAGCAGCTTAGATTGGGCCGTCTATGGCTACACCTTC.

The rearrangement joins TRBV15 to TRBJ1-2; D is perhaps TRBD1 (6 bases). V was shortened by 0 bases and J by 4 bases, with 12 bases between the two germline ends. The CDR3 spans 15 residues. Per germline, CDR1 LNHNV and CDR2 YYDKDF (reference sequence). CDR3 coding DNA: TGTGCCACCAGCAGAGATCGGACAGATTCCTATGGCTACACCTTC. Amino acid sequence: CATSRDRTDSYGYTF.

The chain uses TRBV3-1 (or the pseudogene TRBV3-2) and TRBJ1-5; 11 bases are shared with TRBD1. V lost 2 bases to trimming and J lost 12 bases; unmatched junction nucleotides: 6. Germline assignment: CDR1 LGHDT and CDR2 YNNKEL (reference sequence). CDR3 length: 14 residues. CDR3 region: CASSQHPGQGVQHF. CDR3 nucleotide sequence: TGTGCCAGCAGCCAACATCCGGGACAGGGGGTCCAGCATTTT.

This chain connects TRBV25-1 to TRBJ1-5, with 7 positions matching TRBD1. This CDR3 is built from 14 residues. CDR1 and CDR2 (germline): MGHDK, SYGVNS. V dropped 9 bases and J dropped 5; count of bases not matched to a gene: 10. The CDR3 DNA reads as TGTGCCAGTGCTGCAGGGGGGCCTTATCAGCCCCAGCATTTT. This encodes CASAAGGPYQPQHF.

DNA of the CDR3: TGCGCCAGCAGCCCACTAGCGGGAGATCAAAGCGAGCAGTACTTC. It specifies CASSPLAGDQSEQYF. The rearrangement uses TRBV5-1 and TRBJ2-7; 11 bases are shared with TRBD2. V lost 4 bases and J lost 6; bases outside the gene matches: 9. The V gene's germline CDR1 is SGHRS and CDR2 YFSETQ. The CDR3 has 15 residues.

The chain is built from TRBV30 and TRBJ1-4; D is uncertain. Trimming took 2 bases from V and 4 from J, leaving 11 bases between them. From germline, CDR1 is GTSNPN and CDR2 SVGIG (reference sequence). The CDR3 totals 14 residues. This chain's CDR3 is CAWSPQDVNEKLFF. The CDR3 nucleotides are TGTGCCTGGAGTCCCCAGGATGTTAATGAAAAACTGTTTTTT.